The 15 T cell receptor beta chains below were found in one sample sequenced in a study of T cells after posttransplantation cyclophosphamide. Clones were sequenced by immunoSEQ multiplex PCR, and TCRdb holds only the in-frame ones, with some missing. The sample has approximately 4,900 clones, around three quarters seen once; the top ten hold 34%. A marrow graft followed busulfan-fludarabine conditioning, with cyclophosphamide on days +3 and +4. Sequencing was performed on PBMCs, taken after allogeneic stem cell transplant with posttransplant cyclophosphamide. The receptor source for this set is a male patient between 60 and 69 years old who received an allogeneic stem cell transplant from an unrelated donor, was CMV-positive, and had no GVHD. Certain T cells may be donor cells from the graft.

This clone was detected only a few times. The V call is TRBV7-9, the J call TRBJ1-3, with 8 bases fitting TRBD1. The germline V gene encodes CDR1 SEHNR and CDR2 FQNEAQ (reference sequence). CDR3 size: 14 residues. V lost 5 bases to trimming and J lost 4 bases; unmatched junction nucleotides: 4. The DNA of the CDR3 is TGTGCCAGCAGCCTGGACAGGGCCGGAAACACCATATATTTT. Its protein product is CASSLDRAGNTIYF.

This chain uses TRBV5-6 with TRBJ2-7, with a possible D match to TRBD1 (6 bases). The length of the CDR3 is 14 residues. Germline V CDR1 and CDR2: SGHDT, YYEEEE. The ends were cut back, 4 bases at V and 3 bases at J, with 14 bases in the middle. The CDR3 loop reads CASSRQGYGYEQYF. The CDR3, as DNA: TGTGCCAGCAGCCGCCAGGGGTACGGCTACGAGCAGTACTTC.

This clone was found a few times. The CDR3 coding sequence is TGTGCCAGCAGCTTGGGTGGGGGGGCCCGAGAGACCCAGTACTTC. The encoded protein is CASSLGGGARETQYF. The chain couples TRBV5-4 to TRBJ2-5, with D maybe TRBD2 (7 bases). The CDR3 covers 15 residues. Trimming removed 0 bases at V and 4 bases at J, with 13 bases between. The germline CDR1 and CDR2 sequences are SGHNT and YYREEE (reference sequence). Supplemented by reference TRBV5-4 and TRBJ2-5, the full variable domain reads ETGVTQSPTHLIKTRGQQVTLRCSSQSGHNTVSWYQQALGQGPQFIFQYYREEENGRGNFPPRFSGLQFPNYSSELNVNALELDDSALYLCASSLGGGARETQYFGPGTRLLVL.

V usage is TRBV29-1 and J usage is TRBJ2-7; possibly TRBD1 for D (6 bases). Germline lookup yields CDR1 SQVTM and CDR2 ANQGSEA. V was clipped by 6 bases and J by 5 bases, with 14 bases between them. The CDR3 is made up of 12 amino acids. CDR3 sequence: CSVEKAGDEQYF. CDR3 DNA sequence: TGCAGCGTGGAAAAAGCAGGGGACGAGCAGTACTTC.

This sequence joins TRBV9 and TRBJ2-7; the match to TRBD2 covers 11 bases. CDR3 length: 14 residues. CDR1 SGDLS and CDR2 YYNGEE come from the germline V gene. Trimming took 4 bases from V and 6 from J; bases not matched to a gene: 6. DNA of the CDR3: TGTGCCAGCAGCCCTCTAGCGGGGGGAGGCGAGCAGTACTTC. This gives the protein CASSPLAGGGEQYF.

This clone was counted between two and nine times. This chain joins TRBV28 and TRBJ2-3; 10 nucleotides line up with TRBD2. Per germline, CDR1 MDHEN and CDR2 SYDVKM. V shed 5 bases, J shed 2 bases, and the junction held 10 bases outside the gene matches. This CDR3 is built from 17 residues. This CDR3 is CASSTPLGLADTDTQYF. The CDR3 nucleotides are TGTGCCAGCAGTACCCCCCTTGGACTAGCGGACACAGATACGCAGTATTTT.

The rearrangement uses TRBV28 and TRBJ1-4; 7 positions agree with TRBD1. Germline V gene lookup returns CDR1 MDHEN and CDR2 SYDVKM. The junction had 11 bases not matched to a gene; V was cut back by 6 bases and J by 10 bases. This CDR3 is 14 amino acids long. CDR3 nucleotides: TGTGCCAGCAGAAAGGACAGGCAAATAGGAAAACTGTTTTTT. Encoded protein: CASRKDRQIGKLFF. The full variable domain, with the rest looked up from reference TRBV28 and TRBJ1-4, is DVKVTQSSRYLVKRTGEKVFLECVQDMDHENMFWYRQDPGLGLRLIYFSYDVKMKEKGDIPEGYSVSREKKERFSLILESASTNQTSMYLCASRKDRQIGKLFFGSGTQLSVL.

The chain has TRBV6-6 and TRBJ1-6; TRBD1 matches at 12 bases. The CDR3 length is 16 residues. The germline CDR1 and CDR2 sequences are MNHNY and SVGAGI (reference sequence). Germline trimming cut 7 bases from V and 7 bases from J; bases unmatched to any gene: 8. CDR3 protein: CASTPGQGARNSPLHF. CDR3 DNA: TGTGCCAGCACCCCGGGACAGGGGGCGAGGAATTCACCCCTCCACTTT.

This clone has only a few counts. V and J are TRBV2 and TRBJ1-5, with D tentatively TRBD1 (6 bases). The V and J ends lost 8 bases and 7 bases respectively, with 15 bases between them. The CDR3 sequence is 13 residues long. Germline V CDR1 and CDR2: SNHLY, FYNNEI. Written as DNA, the CDR3 is TGTGCCAGCGAGGGGTCAGGGGTACAGCCCCAGCATTTT. It is translated as CASEGSGVQPQHF. Full variable domain (rest looked up from reference TRBV2 and TRBJ1-5): EPEVTQTPSHQVTQMGQEVILRCVPISNHLYFYWYRQILGQKVEFLVSFYNNEISEKSEIFDDQFSVERPDGSNFTLKIRSTKLEDSAMYFCASEGSGVQPQHFGDGTRLSIL.

This clone was counted between two and nine times. V gene TRBV5-1 combines with J gene TRBJ1-2; TRBD1 matches 7 bases. V lost 3 bases to trimming and J lost 5 bases; unmatched junction nucleotides: 10. The CDR3 consists of 15 residues. CDR1 is SGHRS, CDR2 YFSETQ, per germline. The CDR3 here is CASSSQRGGAYGYTF. Written as DNA, the CDR3 is TGCGCCAGCAGCTCCCAACGAGGGGGCGCGTATGGCTACACCTTC.

There are a few counts of this clone. V gene TRBV6-1 combines with J gene TRBJ1-2; D uncertain. CDR1 and CDR2 (germline): MNHNS, SASEGT. The CDR3 spans 12 residues. Trimming removed 11 bases from V and 1 base from J, with 11 bases in between. The CDR3 nucleotides are TGTGCCGTCGGGAGTTTTAACTATGGCTACACCTTC. Its protein product is CAVGSFNYGYTF.

V and J are TRBV14 and TRBJ2-1; D may be TRBD1 (6 bases). With 0 bases removed from V and 13 bases from J, the gap between germline ends came to 13 bases. The CDR3 totals 13 residues. CDR1 is SGHDN, CDR2 FVKESK, per germline. CDR3 sequence reads: CASSQETGTRQFF. The CDR3, as DNA: TGTGCCAGCAGCCAAGAGACGGGGACACGACAGTTCTTC. Filled out from reference TRBV14 and TRBJ2-1, the complete variable domain reads EAGVTQFPSHSVIEKGQTVTLRCDPISGHDNLYWYRRVMGKEIKFLLHFVKESKQDESGMPNNRFLAERTGGTYSTLKVQPAELEDSGVYFCASSQETGTRQFFGPGTRLTVL.

This clone has a single count. This chain uses TRBV6-4 with TRBJ2-3, with 9 bases fitting TRBD2. CDR3 size: 15 residues. With V trimmed by 0 bases and J by 4 bases, 2 bases remained unmatched. Germline CDR1 is MRHNA and CDR2 is SNTAGT. The CDR3 region has the DNA TGTGCCAGCAGTGACTCAAGCGGGGGGCCAGATACGCAGTATTTT. This encodes CASSDSSGGPDTQYF.

The chain is built from TRBV2 and TRBJ2-5; 9 positions match TRBD1. The CDR3 runs 15 residues. The trim removed 6 bases at V and 5 bases at J, leaving 10 bases unmatched. Germline V lookup: CDR1 SNHLY, CDR2 FYNNEI. CDR3 DNA: TGTGCCAGCAGGAAGGGACAGGGTTCGGGGGAGACCCAGTACTTC. As protein: CASRKGQGSGETQYF.

This clone appeared once. This same CDR3 is encoded by further DNA sequences in the sample. This chain links TRBV9 with TRBJ2-5; 8 bases are shared with TRBD1. The CDR3 extends over 15 amino acids. V gave up 3 bases and J gave up 5 bases; unmatched junction bases: 9. Germline V gene data show CDR1 as SGDLS and CDR2 as YYNGEE. CDR3 residues: CASSASGGHQETQYF. For the CDR3, the DNA is TGTGCCAGCAGCGCCTCAGGGGGCCATCAGGAGACCCAGTACTTC.